This T cell receptor beta chain was sequenced for a study of cytomegalovirus exposure and HLA in healthy donors (dated by TCRdb to the late 2010s). Notes on the research overall: An earlier analysis of 587 of the donors reported about 250 Gb of sequence data and 120 million or so unique TCR beta sequences from 150 million to 200 million T cells. About 280 gigabases of sequencing data and around 80 million unique TCR sequences made up an early release that covered 500 to 650 HLA-typed donors. The genetic ancestry cluster associated with self-reported Caucasian donors included 81% of the approximately 400 genotyped donors. The study aimed to test whether cataloging public T cell receptors could reveal signatures of past pathogen exposure. Using immunosequencing, the study profiled T cell repertoires from about 620 subjects and related those repertoires to cytomegalovirus serostatus. Besides the first cohort of some 670 subjects, a separate validation cohort made up of 120 different subjects was used. To predict cytomegalovirus infection status, the study brought together high-throughput TCR immunosequencing, statistical association of individual TCRs with disease status, and machine learning. A later analysis re-examined previously published TCR beta repertoires from just over 650 donors and added high-resolution HLA genotyping to investigate patterns of TCR occurrence. Rather than drawing on any new phenotypic data, the later analysis identified candidate immune exposures from TCR beta sequences and the way those sequences occurred across donors. In an earlier analysis of several hundred of the donors, high-throughput TCR beta sequencing was used to judge whether each TCR beta V gene segment behaved as functional or pseudogenic. Donor age, sex, ethnicity and CMV serostatus were collected together with the repertoire data. A later genetic analysis took genome-wide SNP genotypes for about 55% of the roughly 670 donors and used that subset as a discovery cohort. All discovery cohort repertoires had been generated on a single sequencing platform. Class I and class II HLA loci were covered by the typing at four-digit resolution. The number of donors typed differed by locus, with 629-630 for A, B, C, DRB1 and DQB1, roughly 550 for DQA1, 600 to 610 for DPA1, and 450 to 480 for DPB1. Roughly 5 DR-DQ haplotypes were treated as single units for association and clustering because of strong linkage in the cohort. Across around 400 genotyped donors of the cohort, an average of approximately 240,000 unique TCR beta nucleotide sequences per donor were sequenced, and 15% to 20% of those sequences were non-productive. Points the paper makes about the study in general: Cytomegalovirus status was reported to be diagnosed by the classifier with high specificity and sensitivity in both the original and validation cohorts. The only immune exposure information available for the cohort was CMV serostatus. While some public TCRs were present in many individuals, most TCR sequences turned up only very rarely across donors. A later analysis found that HLA-associated TCR beta chains were more clonally expanded and had lower generation probabilities than equally common non-associated chains. A few of the identified cytomegalovirus-associated TCR beta chains were confirmed in vitro to be specific for cytomegalovirus antigens. This cohort had only TCR beta chains sequenced, and the lack of alpha or paired-chain data limited which features could be detected. Because HLA typing was missing for some donors at each locus, association tests included only the typed subset. Sequencing depth was assumed to be roughly uniform across donors in the presence/absence analyses, though that assumption may not hold. Broadly in line with IMGT annotations, most TCR beta V segments showed up in productive rearrangements about 90% or about 30% of the time in an earlier analysis of around 550 of the donors. According to a later analysis, most CMV-associated TCR beta chains appeared to be HLA-restricted, and the HLA associations seemed to be driven largely by CMV exposure. Because counts were too low, around 17 rarely observed V segments, including chromosome 9 orphons, were left out of the earlier analysis of approximately 580 of the donors. V-gene and J-gene trimming of TCR beta chains was associated with a missense DCLRE1C variant in a later genetic analysis, and the association was replicated in an independent cohort. The sequencing pipeline was judged likely to have produced a cluster of highly shared sequence variants as a technical artifact. In a later genetic analysis, fewer N-insertions in productive TCRs were reported among donors in an Asian-associated ancestry cluster than the roughly 710-donor mean. According to the authors, the approach could potentially be generalized to other disease states and immunological phenotypes. The study gave a list of about 160 TCR beta chains associated with cytomegalovirus. According to a later analysis, TCR association rates differed among HLA loci, with DRB1 alleles showing the most associated TCRs and HLA-C alleles showing the fewest. Strong co-occurrence of HLA alleles, especially DR and DQ, made assigning TCR associations to individual alleles difficult. A later analysis associated roughly 17,000 TCR beta sequences with specific HLA alleles at a false discovery rate of 0.05. In a later analysis, several top co-occurrence clusters were reported to appear linked to parvovirus B19, influenza, CMV and Epstein-Barr virus. A further reported finding was that TCR beta sequences accurately predicted the HLA-A and HLA-B alleles for most subjects in the first cohort. Some IMGT-functional V segments, including TRBV6-2 and TRBV6-3, could not be distinguished by the 87-base-pair reads and were therefore excluded. Linkage disequilibrium might explain the correlated functional status among segregating V segments, but an unknown experimental factor could not be excluded.

On this clone: The antigen it recognizes is unknown. Within one base of it there is no much larger clone, and no base qualities were kept.

The cohort comprised around 700 healthy bone marrow donors. Cohort members were all nominally healthy when sampled, although unrecorded immune exposures were likely present. The donor was CMV seronegative and was included in the group of about 350 seronegative cohort members. A peripheral blood sample was collected from each donor, and TCR beta sequencing was performed on peripheral blood mononuclear cells. The Qiagen DNeasy Blood Extraction Kit was used to extract genomic DNA from the blood cell samples. The protocol used for the library was the immunoSEQ multiplex PCR assay. For the multiplex PCR, a mixture combining 60 forward primers for TCR Vbeta segments and 13 reverse primers for TCR Jbeta segments was used. The CDR3 region of rearranged TCR beta genes was amplified from genomic DNA by a multiplex PCR assay. Amplified TCR beta libraries were sequenced as 87-base-pair reads on the Illumina HiSeq System. The published analysis was carried out like this. A later analysis counted around 72 million unique TCR beta chains across the 650 to 700 repertoires, and 9 million to 14 million of these chains were shared by at least two donors. Raw reads were error-corrected and collapsed into unique sequences by a nearest-neighbor algorithm in which closely related sequences were merged to remove PCR and sequencing errors. CDR3 sequences were aligned to IMGT reference sequences to assign V, D and J gene segments. Each retained sequence needed at least a six-nucleotide match to both a V gene segment and a J gene segment. A rearrangement counted as productive if the CDR3 had no stop codons and remained in frame with V and J, and every other rearrangement counted as non-productive. CDR3 was defined according to IMGT convention as the region running from the second conserved V-encoded cysteine to the conserved J-encoded phenylalanine. The earlier analysis of 550 to 650 of the donors excluded any sequence lacking an unambiguous match to a single V gene segment. An earlier analysis of 500 to 700 of the donors classified V segments as functional when productive rearrangements were above 56.7% and as segregating when the standard deviation between donors was above 5%. A statistical classification framework was built to diagnose cytomegalovirus status from the catalog of TCR beta chain sequences. In a later analysis, V and J genes were assigned by comparing TCR nucleotide sequences against IMGT/GENE-DB human TR gene sequences. A later analysis assigned CDR3 sequences and most-parsimonious VDJ recombination scenarios with the TCRdist pipeline. In a later analysis, every TCR beta chain was defined by the combination of its CDR3 amino acid sequence and its V-gene family, and reads without a unique V-gene family were dropped. In a later analysis, around 600 highly shared, low-generation-probability nucleotide sequences were removed to address suspected cross-contamination and a sequencing artifact. For each public chain, a later analysis derived a clonal expansion index from normalized ranks of inferred template counts within each repertoire. In a later analysis, generation probabilities were computed with a VDJ recombination model fitted to out-of-frame rearrangements, and the resulting probabilities were checked against IGoR. Hypergeometric tests were used in a later analysis to score TCR-TCR, TCR-HLA and TCR-CMV co-occurrence, with a repertoire-size bias correction applied to the TCR pairs. False discovery rates were estimated in a later analysis by permuting HLA or CMV assignments 20 times. In a later analysis, co-occurring TCRs were grouped with DBSCAN, and TCRdist sequence similarity was added when clustering was performed within HLA-allele-positive subsets. For co-occurrence clustering, repertoires with fewer than 30,000 or more than 120,000 public chains were excluded, along with five repertoires with anomalous nucleotide sharing. TCRdb took over this immuneACCESS table, retaining in-frame rearrangements with V and J assigned. Such tables are incomplete; in checked studies, under half of the missing clones stem from an unresolved V gene, and the remainder is unexplained. V and J calls and clone size are those listed in that table; D and trimming were worked out from the DNA. The sample includes over 55,000 clones, with approximately 87% observed a single time. The top ten clonotypes cover less than 1.5% of the sample.

The CDR3 contains 15 residues, cysteine and phenylalanine counted. Only the CDR3 portion is preserved as DNA: 45 bases, with reading frame beginning at the first base. Trimming costs V 4 bases and J 0 bases, and their ends lie 12 bases apart. According to the germline V gene, CDR1 reads WSHSY and CDR2 reads SAAADI. Recombination connected TRBV10-2 to TRBJ1-1; D gene: possibly TRBD1, on 6 matching bases. This clonotype was obtained from a man younger than 35 in good health and CMV-seronegative. The material sequenced was PBMCs. The CDR3 corresponds to CASSASDSVNTEAFF. The DNA sequence is TGCGCCAGCAGTGCCTCGGACAGTGTGAACACTGAAGCTTTCTTT.